This T cell receptor beta chain originates from a study of cytomegalovirus exposure and HLA in healthy donors. Study-level results: Upon later analysis, TCR association rates were observed to vary by HLA locus, being highest for DRB1 and lowest for HLA-C. It was likely that a cluster of highly shared sequence variants was a sequencing artifact. Rare sequences made up most TCRs, while some public TCRs were found in many donors.

V was pared by 10 bases and J by 4 bases, with 14 bases between. CDR1 is LNHDA and CDR2 is SQIVND in the germline V gene (reference sequence). The CDR3 totals 14 residues. This clone turned up a few times. No antigen is known for it. The PCR ran on 60 Vbeta and 13 Jbeta primers. Using immunoSEQ multiplex PCR, the repertoire was profiled, and TCRdb retains in-frame clones only, with some absent. The sample has approximately 110,000 clones, 77% seen once. The chain combines TRBV19 with TRBJ2-6, with D possibly being TRBD1 (6 bases). The specimen was PBMCs. The source is a human donor in good health. The CDR3 region has the DNA TGTGCCACTAACAGGGAACGGGGGGCCAACGTCCTGACTTTC. Translating gives CATNRERGANVLTF.